The 17 T cell receptor beta chains below were found in one sample sequenced in a study of cytomegalovirus exposure and HLA in healthy donors. Use of 60 Vbeta and 13 Jbeta primers characterized the PCR. Clones were sequenced by immunoSEQ multiplex PCR, and TCRdb holds only the in-frame ones, with some missing. The sample has 100,000 to 120,000 clones; just over 75% are singletons. Sequencing input: PBMCs. The receptors were gathered from a man aged 35 to 55 in good health and CMV-seropositive.

This clone was counted a single time. This chain uses TRBV28 with TRBJ2-1; 12 bases are shared with TRBD2. The CDR3 is 15 amino acids. Germline assignment: CDR1 MDHEN and CDR2 SYDVKM. The V and J ends lost 2 bases and 8 bases, in that order; junction bases with no gene match: 4. CDR3 bases: TGTGCCAGCAGTTTAGGGCTAGCGGGAGGGCATGAGCAGTTCTTC. Residues: CASSLGLAGGHEQFF.

The rearrangement links TRBV5-4 to TRBJ2-6, with a tentative D call TRBD2 (6 bases). The CDR3 consists of 15 residues. Trimming took 4 bases from V and 1 from J, leaving 9 bases between them. Germline CDR1 SGHNT, CDR2 YYREEE (reference sequence). This CDR3 is CASSVGTSGANVLTF. In nucleotides, the CDR3 is TGTGCCAGCAGCGTCGGGACTTCTGGGGCCAACGTCCTGACTTTC.

This clone was seen more than once but under ten times. The rearrangement joins TRBV6-4 to TRBJ2-1, with 8 bases matching TRBD2. Germline CDR1 MRHNA, CDR2 SNTAGT. The CDR3 runs 15 residues. V lost 2 bases and J lost 0; bases outside the gene matches: 0. The CDR3 protein is CASSDSGSSYNEQFF. The DNA for the CDR3 is TGTGCCAGCAGTGACAGCGGGAGCTCCTACAATGAGCAGTTCTTC.

This chain joins TRBV11-2 and TRBJ2-3; 7 bases match TRBD2. The germline gives CDR1 SGHAT, CDR2 FQNNGV. The CDR3 extends over 15 amino acids. With 0 bases clipped from V and 3 bases from J, the junction kept 3 bases outside the gene matches. The CDR3 coding sequence is TGTGCCAGCAGCTTAGACGGCGGGAGAACAGATACGCAGTATTTT. Residues: CASSLDGGRTDTQYF.

The V gene is TRBV10-3, the J gene TRBJ2-2, with 7 bases identical to TRBD1. V shed 4 bases, J shed 7 bases, and the junction held 6 bases outside the gene matches. The CDR3 has 14 amino acids. Germline CDR1 is ENHRY and CDR2 is SYGVKD. For the CDR3, the DNA is TGTGCCATCAGTGTGGCAGGGGGAGACGGGGAGCTGTTTTTT. Protein product: CAISVAGGDGELFF.

J is TRBJ2-2 and V is TRBV30; 7 nucleotides agree with TRBD2. CDR1 is GTSNPN and CDR2 is SVGIG in the germline V gene (reference sequence). The CDR3 has 15 residues. J was trimmed by 5 bases and V by 1 base; bases with no gene match: 7. The CDR3 region is CAWSAGRVGTGELFF. The CDR3 DNA is TGTGCCTGGAGTGCGGGGAGGGTTGGGACCGGGGAGCTGTTTTTT.

This clone was detected only once. The rearrangement uses TRBV7-3 and TRBJ2-7; tentatively, D is TRBD2 (5 bases). The CDR3 spans 14 residues. Trimming cost V 5 bases and J 0 bases, with 11 bases left between them. Germline CDR1 and CDR2: SGHTA and FQGTGA. CDR3: CASSPDGNSYEQYF. The CDR3 DNA follows: TGTGCCAGCAGCCCCGACGGGAACTCCTACGAGCAGTACTTC.

This clone was seen once. The chain has TRBV7-3 and TRBJ2-5; weak D call: TRBD2 (6 bases). Germline V lookup: CDR1 SGHTA, CDR2 FQGTGA. The ends were cut back, 5 bases at V and 7 bases at J, with 14 bases in the middle. This CDR3 contains 13 residues. The CDR3 DNA reads TGTGCCAGCAGCAGCAGGGACTCCGGGACCCAGTACTTC. Translating gives CASSSRDSGTQYF. Together with reference TRBV7-3 and TRBJ2-5, the CDR3 gives the full variable domain: GAGVSQTPSNKVTEKGKYVELRCDPISGHTALYWYRQSLGQGPEFLIYFQGTGAADDSGLPNDRFFAVRPEGSVSTLKIQRTERGDSAVYLCASSSRDSGTQYFGPGTRLLVL.

The chain joins TRBV6-1 to TRBJ2-7; 10 positions match TRBD1. Germline CDR1 reads MNHNS; CDR2 reads SASEGT. The length of the CDR3 is 17 residues. V trimming: 3 bases; J trimming: 4 bases; junction bases outside the gene matches: 12. The CDR3 nucleotides read TGTGCCAGCAGTGATGACAGGGGGCGGCGGCGCTCGTACGAGCAGTACTTC. Its protein is CASSDDRGRRRSYEQYF.

In regard to this clone: A junction end diverges from the germline sequence, so it may reflect a read error. CDR3 region: CSSSLSSGGVRTDTQYF. The DNA for the CDR3 is TGTTCCAGCAGCTTGTCTAGCGGGGGGGTAAGGACAGATACGCAGTATTTT. The rearrangement uses TRBV7-9 and TRBJ2-3, with 12 bases identical to TRBD2. The germline V gene has CDR1 SEHNR and CDR2 FQNEAQ (reference sequence). This CDR3 is built from 17 residues.

This chain links TRBV30 with TRBJ1-2; D call uncertain. The CDR3 covers 13 residues. CDR1 is GTSNPN, CDR2 SVGIG, per germline (reference sequence). The V gene lost 4 bases and the J gene lost 2 bases, with 11 bases spanning the gap. The DNA for the CDR3 is TGTGCCTGGACCCGGGGAGGGAACTATGGCTACACCTTC. This sequence encodes CAWTRGGNYGYTF.

The chain joins TRBV6-6 to TRBJ2-1, with a possible D match to TRBD2 (6 bases). The CDR3 runs to 11 residues. V gave up 4 bases and J gave up 13 bases, with 11 bases separating them. Germline loops: CDR1 MNHNY, CDR2 SVGAGI (reference sequence). The CDR3 loop is CASSFGGCQFF. The DNA for the CDR3 is TGTGCCAGCAGTTTTGGGGGGTGCCAGTTCTTC.

This rearrangement joins TRBV10-1 to TRBJ2-1; the match to TRBD2 covers 10 bases. The CDR3 covers 11 residues. The V gene end was trimmed by 3 bases and the J gene end by 15 bases; junction bases not matched to a gene: 2. The germline V gene encodes CDR1 WNHNN and CDR2 SYGVQD (reference sequence). The CDR3 DNA sequence: TGCGCCAGCAGTGACGCTAGCGGGAGGTTCTTC. It is translated as CASSDASGRFF.

This chain connects TRBV10-2 to TRBJ1-4, with a tentative D call TRBD1 (5 bases). The V gene's germline CDR1 is WSHSY and CDR2 SAAADI. The V end was cut by 4 bases, the J end by 4 bases, with 10 bases between. This CDR3 spans 14 amino acids. The chain's CDR3 is CASSAGTLNEKLFF. The CDR3 nucleotides read TGCGCCAGCAGTGCAGGGACTCTTAATGAAAAACTGTTTTTT.

The chain carries TRBV28 and TRBJ1-4; unclear D gene. The CDR3 is made up of 13 amino acids. Trimming cost V 6 bases and J 4 bases, with 9 bases left between them. Germline V lookup: CDR1 MDHEN, CDR2 SYDVKM. CDR3 amino acids: CASRREVNEKLFF. The DNA for the CDR3 is TGTGCCAGCAGACGGGAAGTTAATGAAAAACTGTTTTTT.

The chain recombines TRBV9 with TRBJ2-1, with 7 bases identical to TRBD2. The germline CDR1 and CDR2 sequences are SGDLS and YYNGEE. The V gene end was trimmed by 4 bases and the J gene end by 4 bases; junction bases not matched to a gene: 8. The CDR3 consists of 15 residues. The CDR3 nucleotides read TGTGCCAGCAGCCACGGGCTAGCGGATTACAATGAGCAGTTCTTC. It is translated as CASSHGLADYNEQFF.

The chain has TRBV29-1 and TRBJ2-7, with TRBD1 matching over 9 bases. Trimming removed 6 bases from V and 0 bases from J; junction bases left unmatched: 6. The CDR3 contains 14 residues. CDR1 and CDR2 from the germline V gene are SQVTM and ANQGSEA. The CDR3 is CSVGGTGSSYEQYF. The CDR3 DNA is TGCAGCGTCGGAGGGACAGGGAGCTCCTACGAGCAGTACTTC.